Listed here are 24 T cell receptor beta chains from one sample, sequenced in a study of shared clonotypes between healthy human individuals. Libraries were prepared by immunoSEQ multiplex PCR; TCRdb keeps only in-frame clonotypes and omits some of them. The table shows roughly 1,100,000 clones, with around 74% occurring only once. The sequenced sample consisted of memory CD4+ T cells sorted from blood. Subset denoted: CD45RA-negative fraction. The source of these receptors is a man between 18 and 35 years old in good health.

V usage is TRBV29-1 and J usage is TRBJ2-1; 9 nucleotides align to TRBD1. Per germline, CDR1 SQVTM and CDR2 ANQGSEA. After removal of 7 bases from V and 7 bases from J, the junction contained 8 bases not matched to a gene. The CDR3 covers 13 residues. CDR3 sequence: CSAGQGIANEQFF. As DNA, the CDR3 is TGCAGCGCTGGACAGGGGATTGCGAATGAGCAGTTCTTC.

This clone was observed once. The chain is built from TRBV18 and TRBJ2-7; TRBD2 matches at 8 bases. CDR3 length: 14 residues. Per germline, CDR1 KGHSH and CDR2 LQKENI. Trimming took 5 bases from V and 5 from J; bases not matched to a gene: 8. This CDR3 reads CASSESGGGNEQYF. CDR3 in DNA: TGTGCCAGCTCAGAAAGCGGGGGAGGGAACGAGCAGTACTTC.

V and J are TRBV28 and TRBJ2-6; maybe TRBD1 (6 bases). The germline gives CDR1 MDHEN, CDR2 SYDVKM. CDR3 length: 16 amino acids. V dropped 5 bases and J dropped 0 bases, with 11 bases sitting between them. The CDR3 DNA reads as TGTGCCAGCAGTGGGACACCACTCTCTGGGGCCAACGTCCTGACTTTC. It codes for CASSGTPLSGANVLTF.

This clone is a singleton in its sample. This chain joins TRBV14 and TRBJ2-2, with 8 bases matching TRBD2. Germline V gene sequence: CDR1 SGHDN, CDR2 FVKESK. Trimming took 4 bases from V and 6 from J; bases not matched to a gene: 10. The CDR3 has 16 amino acids. The CDR3 region is CASSRQTSASSGELFF. The DNA of the CDR3 is TGTGCCAGCAGCCGACAGACTAGCGCAAGTTCCGGGGAGCTGTTTTTT.

V is TRBV5-4 and J is TRBJ1-2; D is ambiguous. Germline V gene data show CDR1 as SGHNT and CDR2 as YYREEE (reference sequence). There are 16 residues in the CDR3. Trimming removed 1 base at V and 0 bases at J, with 13 bases between. CDR3 loop: CASSLPGGPTNYGYTF. The CDR3 DNA sequence: TGTGCCAGCAGCTTGCCAGGTGGGCCTACTAACTATGGCTACACCTTC.

V and J are TRBV7-9 and TRBJ1-4; possibly TRBD1 for D (6 bases). This CDR3 region has 16 residues. CDR1 and CDR2 from the germline V gene are SEHNR and FQNEAQ (reference sequence). The V gene lost 1 base and the J gene lost 8 bases, with 17 bases spanning the gap. In nucleotides, the CDR3 is TGTGCCAGCAGCTTAGGCGGGGGGCGATGGAGCGAAAAACTGTTTTTT. This sequence encodes CASSLGGGRWSEKLFF.

This clone was detected only a few times. The chain is built from TRBV28 and TRBJ1-2; tentative D call: TRBD1 (5 bases). The CDR3 totals 17 residues. Germline CDR1 reads MDHEN; CDR2 reads SYDVKM. Trimming pared 2 bases from V and 6 bases from J, leaving 22 bases between. The CDR3 here is CASSLGGYRGSSHGYTF. The DNA of the CDR3 is TGTGCCAGCAGTTTAGGGGGATATAGGGGTTCGTCGCATGGCTACACCTTC.

The CDR3 nucleotides read TGTGCCAGCAGTGGGTTAGCGGAGATGATTCAGTACTTC. Residues: CASSGLAEMIQYF. This chain joins TRBV6-1 and TRBJ2-4; perhaps TRBD2 as D (6 bases). The CDR3 has 13 residues. Germline loops: CDR1 MNHNS, CDR2 SASEGT. V was clipped by 4 bases and J by 10 bases, with 14 bases between them.

Concerning this clone: One base away lies a much larger clone, so this may be a sequencing read error. The rearrangement uses TRBV9 and TRBJ2-3, with D hard to call. V was clipped by 0 bases and J by 2 bases, with 7 bases between them. The CDR3 contains 14 residues. Germline V gives CDR1 SGDLS, CDR2 YYNGEE. CDR3 DNA: TGTGCCAGCAGCGTAGAGGGCAACACAGATACGCAGTATTTT. This encodes CASSVEGNTDTQYF. The variable domain in full, completed from reference TRBV9 and TRBJ2-3, reads DSGVTQTPKHLITATGQRVTLRCSPRSGDLSVYWYQQSLDQGLQFLIQYYNGEERAKGNILERFSAQQFPDLHSELNLSSLELGDSALYFCASSVEGNTDTQYFGPGTRLTVL.

The table lists this clone with a few counts. The identical CDR3 is also encoded by other nucleotide sequences in the sample. V usage is TRBV18 and J usage is TRBJ1-2; 7 bases agree with TRBD1. The trim removed 3 bases at V and 4 bases at J, leaving 8 bases unmatched. CDR1 KGHSH and CDR2 LQKENI come from the germline V gene. The CDR3 consists of 15 residues. DNA for the CDR3: TGTGCCAGCTCACCGGGACAGAGCCCGTCCTATGGCTACACCTTC. As protein: CASSPGQSPSYGYTF.

The chain joins TRBV7-2 to TRBJ2-5; D call uncertain. The V end lost 5 bases, the J end lost 0 bases, and 7 bases lay between the germline ends. There are 13 residues in the CDR3. Germline V lookup: CDR1 SGHTA, CDR2 FQGNSA. The CDR3 spells CASSLRDQETQYF. In nucleotides, the CDR3 is TGTGCCAGCAGCCTTCGGGACCAAGAGACCCAGTACTTC.

This clone was counted between two and nine times. The chain couples TRBV7-2 to TRBJ2-5; no definite D call. Germline V CDR1 and CDR2: SGHTA, FQGNSA. Trimming removed 4 bases from V and 5 bases from J, with 17 bases in between. The CDR3 has 15 residues. CDR3 in amino acids: CASSSRGGLAETQYF. CDR3 nucleotide sequence: TGTGCCAGCAGCTCGAGAGGCGGATTGGCGGAGACCCAGTACTTC.

The chain joins TRBV5-1 to TRBJ2-5, with 11 nucleotides matching TRBD2. The junction had 5 bases not matched to a gene; V was cut back by 3 bases and J by 4 bases. The CDR3 extends over 15 amino acids. Germline CDR1 is SGHRS and CDR2 is YFSETQ. This CDR3 reads CASSYSTSGAETQYF. CDR3 in DNA: TGCGCCAGCAGCTATTCGACTAGCGGGGCAGAGACCCAGTACTTC.

The J gene is TRBJ2-1, the V gene TRBV10-2, with D hard to call. This CDR3 contains 11 residues. Germline V gene lookup returns CDR1 WSHSY and CDR2 SAAADI. Trimming took off 2 bases at V and 9 bases at J, with 5 bases between the two ends. In nucleotides, the CDR3 is TGCGCCAGCAGTGAGATAACTGAGCAGTTCTTC. The encoded protein is CASSEITEQFF.

Notes on this clone: Distinct nucleotide sequences in the sample also encode this CDR3. This sequence joins TRBV5-1 and TRBJ2-1; tentatively, D is TRBD1 (6 bases). In germline, CDR1 is SGHRS, CDR2 YFSETQ. V was trimmed by 4 bases and J by 0 bases, leaving 14 bases between them. The CDR3 covers 16 residues. CDR3 coding DNA: TGCGCCAGCAGCCCTGGGGGCGGAGGCTCCTACAATGAGCAGTTCTTC. Protein: CASSPGGGGSYNEQFF. Combining the CDR3 with reference TRBV5-1 and TRBJ2-1 gives the whole variable domain KAGVTQTPRYLIKTRGQQVTLSCSPISGHRSVSWYQQTPGQGLQFLFEYFSETQRNKGNFPGRFSGRQFSNSRSEMNVSTLELGDSALYLCASSPGGGGSYNEQFFGPGTRLTVL.

This clone was observed a handful of times. J is TRBJ2-6 and V is TRBV19; TRBD1 aligns across 8 bases. This CDR3 has 15 residues. The germline gives CDR1 LNHDA, CDR2 SQIVND (reference sequence). The ends lost 6 bases at V and 2 bases at J; junction bases unmatched: 3. The DNA of the CDR3 is TGTGCCAGTAGCCAGGGGGCAGCTGGGGCCAACGTCCTGACTTTC. It is translated as CASSQGAAGANVLTF.

In its sample, this clone was seen once. The sample holds other DNA sequences that translate to the same CDR3. The chain employs TRBV29-1 and TRBJ1-5; 7 positions agree with TRBD1. Germline CDR1 reads SQVTM; CDR2 reads ANQGSEA. J lost 2 bases, V lost 4 bases, and 2 bases had no gene match. This CDR3 is built from 13 residues. The CDR3 is CSVGGGGNQPQHF. The CDR3 DNA reads as TGCAGCGTTGGAGGGGGCGGCAATCAGCCCCAGCATTTT.

The sample holds a few counts of this clone. The rearrangement uses TRBV10-2 and TRBJ1-3; D remains ambiguous. The V end lost 8 bases, the J end lost 3 bases, and 11 bases lay between the germline ends. The CDR3 length is 13 residues. Germline lookup yields CDR1 WSHSY and CDR2 SAAADI. The CDR3 here is CASGKPDGNTIYF. The CDR3 DNA reads as TGCGCCAGCGGGAAGCCAGATGGAAACACCATATATTTT.

V gene TRBV6-1 combines with J gene TRBJ1-2; D gene unclear. V lost 4 bases, J lost 0 bases, and 18 bases lay in between. CDR1 MNHNS and CDR2 SASEGT come from the germline V gene. This CDR3 comprises 17 residues. CDR3 bases: TGTGCCAGCAGTGCAAAGGCCTCGGCACCGTCTAACTATGGCTACACCTTC. Its protein product is CASSAKASAPSNYGYTF.

The rearrangement joins TRBV10-1 to TRBJ2-1, with 10 bases identical to TRBD2. This CDR3 has 14 residues. In germline, CDR1 is WNHNN, CDR2 SYGVQD (reference sequence). J lost 0 bases, V lost 8 bases, and 1 base had no gene match. CDR3 nucleotide sequence: TGCGCCAGCTCTAGCGGGAGCTCCTACAATGAGCAGTTCTTC. Its protein product is CASSSGSSYNEQFF.

The rearrangement uses TRBV6-1 and TRBJ1-2; 10 bases align to TRBD1. Trimming removed 6 bases from V and 7 bases from J; junction bases left unmatched: 11. Germline values: CDR1 MNHNS, CDR2 SASEGT. This CDR3 region has 15 residues. The DNA for the CDR3 is TGTGCCAGCAGAGCAGAAGACAGGGGGCTTAGTGGCTACACCTTC. Its translation is CASRAEDRGLSGYTF.

About this clone: The identical CDR3 is also encoded by other nucleotide sequences in the sample. The rearrangement joins TRBV18 to TRBJ2-7; D is unclear. V was pared by 0 bases and J by 4 bases, with 7 bases between. Germline-derived CDR1 and CDR2 are KGHSH and LQKENI. This CDR3 is built from 13 residues. As DNA, the CDR3 is TGTGCCAGCTCACCACCGATCGGGTACGAGCAGTACTTC. This codes for CASSPPIGYEQYF. The variable domain in full, completed from reference TRBV18 and TRBJ2-7, reads NAGVMQNPRHLVRRRGQEARLRCSPMKGHSHVYWYRQLPEEGLKFMVYLQKENIIDESGMPKERFSAEFPKEGPSILRIQQVVRGDSAAYFCASSPPIGYEQYFGPGTRLTVT.

This clone has only a few counts. The chain carries TRBV4-1 and TRBJ2-1; 8 bases map to TRBD2. V lost 4 bases, J lost 5 bases, and 7 bases stayed unmatched. The germline V gene encodes CDR1 MGHRA and CDR2 YSYEKL. The CDR3 covers 15 residues. In DNA form, the CDR3 reads TGCGCCAGCAGCCTCCTTGGACTAGCAAACAATGAGCAGTTCTTC. This codes for CASSLLGLANNEQFF.

The chain employs TRBV18 and TRBJ2-7; no definite D call. Germline-derived CDR1 and CDR2 are KGHSH and LQKENI. V was pared by 2 bases and J by 2 bases, with 7 bases between. The CDR3 length is 13 residues. This CDR3 reads CASSPGSTYEQYF. The CDR3 DNA is TGTGCCAGCTCACCAGGTAGCACCTACGAGCAGTACTTC.